These 21 T cell receptor beta chains were sequenced from one sample in a study of CD8+CD57+ T cells in acquired aplastic anemia. TCR beta VDJ and CDR3 profiles were obtained from a genomic DNA template. Using its own MiXCR run on the reads, TCRdb lists one record per CDR3 protein. The data show approximately 270,000 distinct CDR3 sequences, approximately 56% seen once. Sequencing was performed on sorted CD4+, CD8+, or CD8+CD57+ T cells (not recorded which) from PBMCs. All receptors derive from a human donor with severe aplastic anemia or a healthy control (not recorded which).

On this clonotype: Compared with germline, one end of the junction differs, possibly owing to a read error. This sequence joins TRBV20-1 and TRBJ1-1; D perhaps matches TRBD1 (5 bases). CDR3 length: 14 residues. In germline, CDR1 is DFQATT, CDR2 SNEGSKA (reference sequence). The CDR3 region has the DNA TGCAGTGCTAGGGGGGGGGAGAAGGACACGGAAGCTTTCTTT. Protein sequence: CSARGGEKDTEAFF.

The chain combines TRBV25-1 with TRBJ1-6, with D tentatively TRBD1 (6 bases). Trimming shortened V by 2 bases and J by 13 bases, and 18 bases separated the two germline ends. This CDR3 contains 15 residues. Germline-derived CDR1 and CDR2 are MGHDK and SYGVNS. The CDR3 loop is CASSEGGTLSRPLHF. Written as DNA, the CDR3 is TGTGCCAGCAGTGAAGGGGGGACACTAAGTCGTCCCCTCCACTTT.

To note about this clonotype: It may be a read error: a sequence one base away is much more abundant. This rearrangement joins TRBV6-2 or TRBV6-3 to TRBJ1-1; D gene unclear. The CDR3 loop spans 13 amino acids. CDR1 MNHEY and CDR2 SVGEGT come from the germline V gene. CDR3 in amino acids: CASSPRYNTEALF. In nucleotides, the CDR3 is TGTGCCAGCAGTCCTCGGTATAACACTGAAGCTCTCTTT.

This clonotype was seen repeatedly, ten times or more. The chain couples TRBV7-9 to TRBJ1-1; D not resolved. V lost 5 bases, J lost 1 base, and 5 bases lay in between. The length of the CDR3 is 12 residues. Germline CDR1 reads SEHNR; CDR2 reads FQNEAQ (reference sequence). CDR3 DNA: TGTGCCAGCAGCCGAAAGAACACTGAAGCTTTCTTT. It specifies CASSRKNTEAFF.

The sample holds many counts of this clonotype. The rearrangement links TRBV6-5 to TRBJ2-1; 9 positions agree with TRBD2. V was pared by 6 bases and J by 3 bases, with 3 bases of the junction left unmatched. The CDR3 covers 14 residues. Germline CDR1 reads MNHEY; CDR2 reads SVGAGI. The CDR3 region is CASRSGGIYNEQFF. The CDR3 coding sequence is TGTGCCAGCAGAAGCGGGGGGATCTACAATGAGCAGTTCTTC.

This chain links TRBV25-1 with TRBJ2-2; 8 bases line up with TRBD1. Germline V gene data show CDR1 as MGHDK and CDR2 as SYGVNS. The V and J ends lost 3 bases and 3 bases, in that order; junction bases with no gene match: 6. CDR3 size: 16 residues. This CDR3 is CASSDGQGRDTGELFF. The CDR3 DNA reads as TGTGCCAGCAGTGACGGACAGGGCCGGGACACCGGGGAGCTGTTTTTT.

This clonotype was counted many times. The chain employs TRBV2 and TRBJ1-2, with D possibly being TRBD1 (5 bases). The ends were cut back, 6 bases at V and 4 bases at J, with 18 bases in the middle. Germline CDR1 is SNHLY and CDR2 is FYNNEI. The CDR3 is 15 residues long. The CDR3 protein is CASSPTGLGGYGYTF. In DNA form, the CDR3 reads TGTGCCAGCAGCCCCACAGGTCTTGGGGGCTATGGCTACACCTTC.

The V gene is TRBV20-1, the J gene TRBJ1-1; a weak D match, TRBD1 (6 bases). Trimming removed 5 bases from V and 7 bases from J, with 11 bases in between. The CDR3 has 11 amino acids. CDR1 is DFQATT and CDR2 is SNEGSKA in the germline V gene (reference sequence). The CDR3 nucleotides are TGCAGTGCTGGGGGGCACCTTGAAGCTTTCTTT. It encodes CSAGGHLEAFF.

V is TRBV4-1 and J is TRBJ2-3; TRBD2 matches at 9 bases. The ends lost 0 bases at V and 4 bases at J; junction bases unmatched: 5. The CDR3 extends over 16 amino acids. CDR1 is MGHRA, CDR2 YSYEKL, per germline. The CDR3 coding sequence is TGCGCCAGCAGCCAAGAGATAGCGGGGGCCCCAGATACGCAGTATTTT. Translated: CASSQEIAGAPDTQYF.

Many counts were recorded for this clonotype. The rearrangement links TRBV7-2 to TRBJ1-1, with D maybe TRBD1 (5 bases). Germline V gene lookup returns CDR1 SGHTA and CDR2 FQGNSA. CDR3 length equals 14 residues. V was shortened by 5 bases and J by 1 base, with 11 bases between the two germline ends. In DNA, the CDR3 is TGTGCCAGCAGCCCAGGGTCTGCGAACACTGAAGCTTTCTTT. It translates to CASSPGSANTEAFF. The full variable domain, completed using reference TRBV7-2 and TRBJ1-1, is GAGVSQSPSNKVTEKGKDVELRCDPISGHTALYWYRQSLGQGLEFLIYFQGNSAPDKSGLPSDRFSAERTGGSVSTLTIQRTQQEDSAVYLCASSPGSANTEAFFGQGTRLTVV.

This clonotype was observed a handful of times. The CDR3 reads CASSEAIRNGELFF. The CDR3 bases are TGCGCCAGCAGTGAGGCCATTAGGAACGGGGAGCTGTTTTTT. J is TRBJ2-2 and V is TRBV10-2; D not resolved. CDR1 and CDR2 from the germline V gene are WSHSY and SAAADI. The CDR3 consists of 14 residues. Trimming removed 2 bases at V and 7 bases at J, with 11 bases between.

This clonotype was picked up many times. The chain's CDR3 is CASHPRRWQGAGELFF. DNA for the CDR3: TGTGCCAGTCATCCTCGGCGGTGGCAGGGAGCCGGGGAGCTGTTTTTT. The V and J genes are TRBV11-2 and TRBJ2-2; possibly TRBD1 or TRBD2 for D (5 bases each). With 9 bases removed from V and 6 bases from J, the gap between germline ends came to 23 bases. This CDR3 spans 16 amino acids. Germline V lookup: CDR1 SGHAT, CDR2 FQNNGV.

The sample holds many counts of this clonotype. The chain carries TRBV30 and TRBJ1-1; maybe TRBD1 (5 bases). V was shortened by 0 bases and J by 5 bases, with 10 bases between the two germline ends. CDR3 length: 13 amino acids. Germline assignment: CDR1 GTSNPN and CDR2 SVGIG (reference sequence). DNA for the CDR3: TGTGCCTGGAGTGTACGAGGGGAGACTGAAGCTTTCTTT. Translation: CAWSVRGETEAFF.

This chain connects TRBV7-2 to TRBJ2-7, with TRBD1 matching 7 bases. Germline trimming cut 6 bases from V and 3 bases from J; bases unmatched to any gene: 8. CDR1 is SGHTA and CDR2 is FQGNSA in the germline V gene. The CDR3 is 14 residues long. CDR3: CASRSGTDNYEQYF. The CDR3 DNA follows: TGTGCCAGCAGATCCGGGACAGACAACTACGAGCAGTACTTC.

On this clonotype itself: Since the CDR3 does not end with the conserved phenylalanine or tryptophan, this likely comes from a read error. The genes are TRBV2 and TRBJ2-5; possible D gene TRBD1, 6 bases. Trimming pared 5 bases from V and 5 bases from J, leaving 12 bases between. The CDR3 sequence is 13 residues long. Germline V CDR1 and CDR2: SNHLY, FYNNEI. The CDR3 sequence: CASSINREETQYL. As DNA, the CDR3 is TGTGCCAGCAGTATTAACAGGGAGGAGACCCAGTACCTC.

A single count supports this clonotype. V and J are TRBV29-1 and TRBJ2-2, with unresolved D. The V end was cut by 4 bases, the J end by 4 bases, with 4 bases between. Germline V lookup: CDR1 SQVTM, CDR2 ANQGSEA. There are 11 residues in the CDR3. CDR3 in amino acids: CSVAITGELFF. In DNA form, the CDR3 reads TGCAGCGTTGCGATCACCGGGGAGCTGTTTTTT.

This clonotype was picked up many times. The chain is built from TRBV12-3 or TRBV12-4 and TRBJ1-2; no definite D call. V was clipped by 2 bases and J by 2 bases, with 6 bases between them. The CDR3 runs to 13 residues. The CDR3 bases are TGTGCCAGCAGTTTACCAGAAAACTATGGCTACACCTTC. Its translation: CASSLPENYGYTF.

To note about this clonotype: A junction boundary mismatches the germline segment, possibly from a read error. This chain uses TRBV2 with TRBJ2-7; 7 bases are a match to TRBD1. This CDR3 has 16 amino acids. Per germline, CDR1 SNHLY and CDR2 FYNNEI. Here the CDR3 DNA reads TGTGCCAGCAGTGAAGCCGGGACAGCGAGCTCCTACGAGCAGTGCTTC. This gives the protein CASSEAGTASSYEQCF.

J is TRBJ2-7 and V is TRBV14; TRBD1 aligns across 9 bases. V gave up 4 bases and J gave up 5 bases; unmatched junction bases: 3. CDR3 length: 13 residues. Germline loops: CDR1 SGHDN, CDR2 FVKESK. The CDR3 reads CASSLQGAHEQYF. The CDR3 nucleotides read TGTGCCAGCAGCCTACAGGGGGCCCACGAGCAGTACTTC. The variable domain in full, with the rest retrieved from reference TRBV14 and TRBJ2-7, is EAGVTQFPSHSVIEKGQTVTLRCDPISGHDNLYWYRRVMGKEIKFLLHFVKESKQDESGMPNNRFLAERTGGTYSTLKVQPAELEDSGVYFCASSLQGAHEQYFGPGTRLTVT.

This clonotype was observed a few times. This chain joins TRBV20-1 and TRBJ2-1; D call uncertain. The CDR3 totals 12 residues. CDR1 and CDR2 (germline): DFQATT, SNEGSKA (reference sequence). V lost 2 bases, J lost 4 bases, and 6 bases lay in between. Written as DNA, the CDR3 is TGCAGTGCTAGAAACAGATACAATGAGCAGTTCTTC. Protein sequence: CSARNRYNEQFF.

The chain employs TRBV7-9 and TRBJ2-7; D is tentatively TRBD1 or TRBD2 (6 bases each). V dropped 1 base and J dropped 5 bases, with 15 bases sitting between them. The CDR3 runs 15 residues. CDR1 and CDR2 from the germline V gene are SEHNR and FQNEAQ (reference sequence). CDR3 region: CASSLEGGDLDEQYF. In nucleotides, the CDR3 is TGTGCCAGCAGCTTAGAGGGGGGTGACCTCGACGAGCAGTACTTC.